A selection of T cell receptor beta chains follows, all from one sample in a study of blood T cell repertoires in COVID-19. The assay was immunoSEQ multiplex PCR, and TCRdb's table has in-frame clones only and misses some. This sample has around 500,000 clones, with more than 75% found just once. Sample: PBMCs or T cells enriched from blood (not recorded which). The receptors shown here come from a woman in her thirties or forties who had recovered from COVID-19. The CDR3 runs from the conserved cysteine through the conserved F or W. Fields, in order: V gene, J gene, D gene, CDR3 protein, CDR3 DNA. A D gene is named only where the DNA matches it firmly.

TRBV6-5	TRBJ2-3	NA	CASSYLGPTDTQYF	TGTGCCAGCAGTTACTTGGGCCCGACGGATACGCAGTATTTT
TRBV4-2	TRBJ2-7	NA	CASSQDRSYEQYF	TGTGCCAGCAGCCAAGACCGCTCCTACGAGCAGTACTTC
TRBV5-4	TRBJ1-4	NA	CASSLGQANNEKLFF	TGTGCCAGCAGCTTGGGACAGGCGAATAATGAAAAACTGTTTTTT
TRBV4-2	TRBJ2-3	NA	CASSQEDGSGDTQYF	TGTGCCAGCAGCCAAGAAGACGGGAGCGGAGATACGCAGTATTTT
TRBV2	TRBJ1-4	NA	CATIYRANEKLFF	TGTGCCACCATTTACAGGGCTAATGAAAAACTGTTTTTT
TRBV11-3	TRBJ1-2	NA	CASSLDLWGHYGYTF	TGTGCCAGCAGCTTAGATCTTTGGGGGCACTATGGCTACACCTTC
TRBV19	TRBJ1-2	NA	CATSRGMSNYGYTF	TGTGCCACCTCCCGAGGCATGTCTAACTATGGCTACACCTTC
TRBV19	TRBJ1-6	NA	CASCGLTTYNSPLHF	TGTGCCAGTTGCGGACTGACGACCTATAATTCACCCCTCCACTTT
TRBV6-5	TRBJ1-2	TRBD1	CASRWGQKYGYTF	TGTGCCAGCAGGTGGGGACAGAAGTATGGCTACACCTTC
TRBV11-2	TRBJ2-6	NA	CASSLALSGANVLTF	TGTGCCAGCAGCTTAGCCCTCTCTGGGGCCAACGTCCTGACTTTC
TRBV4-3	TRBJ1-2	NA	CASSQALVGQNYGYTF	TGCGCCAGCAGCCAAGCGTTAGTCGGACAGAACTATGGCTACACCTTC
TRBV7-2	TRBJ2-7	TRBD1	CASSLGGQTYEQYF	TGTGCCAGCAGCTTAGGGGGACAGACCTACGAGCAGTACTTC
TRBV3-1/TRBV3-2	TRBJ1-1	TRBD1	CASSFTGGITEAFF	TGTGCCAGCAGCTTCACAGGGGGCATAACTGAAGCTTTCTTT
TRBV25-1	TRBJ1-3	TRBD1	CASRTGTGNAGNTIYF	TGTGCCAGTAGAACCGGGACAGGGAATGCTGGAAACACCATATATTTT
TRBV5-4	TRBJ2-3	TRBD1	CASSLGQGPDTQYF	TGTGCCAGCAGCCTGGGACAGGGGCCAGATACGCAGTATTTT
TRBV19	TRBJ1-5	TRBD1	CASSTDRGVNQPQHF	TGTGCCAGTAGTACAGACAGGGGGGTCAATCAGCCCCAGCATTTT
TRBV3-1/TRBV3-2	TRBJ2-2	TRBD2	CASSPTSGWDTGELFF	TGTGCCAGCAGCCCTACTAGCGGTTGGGACACCGGGGAGCTGTTTTTT
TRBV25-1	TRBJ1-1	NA	CASSEYLTGTEAFF	TGTGCCAGCAGTGAATATCTTACAGGGACTGAAGCTTTCTTT
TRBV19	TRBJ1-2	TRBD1	CASSIGQGGNYGYTF	TGTGCCAGTAGTATCGGACAGGGAGGTAACTATGGCTACACCTTC